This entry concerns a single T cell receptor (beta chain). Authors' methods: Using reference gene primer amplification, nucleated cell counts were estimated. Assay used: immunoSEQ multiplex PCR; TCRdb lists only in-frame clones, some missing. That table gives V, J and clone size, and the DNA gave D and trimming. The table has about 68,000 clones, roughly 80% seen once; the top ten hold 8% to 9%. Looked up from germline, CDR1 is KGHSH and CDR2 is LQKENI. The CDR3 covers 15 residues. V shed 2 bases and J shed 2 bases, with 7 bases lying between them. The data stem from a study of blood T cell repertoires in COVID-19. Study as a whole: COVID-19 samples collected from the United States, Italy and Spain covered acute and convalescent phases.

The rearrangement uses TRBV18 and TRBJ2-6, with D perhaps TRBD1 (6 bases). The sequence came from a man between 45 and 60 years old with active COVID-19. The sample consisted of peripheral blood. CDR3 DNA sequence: TGTGCCAGCTCACCAGCAGGGGCTGGGGCCAACGTCCTGACTTTC. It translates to CASSPAGAGANVLTF.